This T cell receptor beta chain was profiled in a study of human T cells and chemical hapten exposure. TCRdb redid the calling of the RACE reads with MiXCR, one entry per CDR3 protein. Of more than 250,000 distinct CDR3 sequences listed, approximately 8.4% are singletons. Time point indicated: pre-sensitization, week 0. Regarding treatment: therapeutic diphenylcyclopropenone sensitization with weekly scalp DPC. This receptor was obtained from a woman aged 35 to 49 with alopecia areata. Some clones in this sample may be carry-over from other donors' samples. The starting material was whole blood, obtained in connection with sensitization to the hapten diphenylcyclopropenone (DPC).

The CDR3 DNA reads TGCAGCGTCGGACAGGGCACCACTGAAGCTTTCTTT. Translated: CSVGQGTTEAFF. The chain uses TRBV29-1 and TRBJ1-1, with 8 bases aligning to TRBD1. Per germline, CDR1 SQVTM and CDR2 ANQGSEA. After removal of 6 bases from V and 4 bases from J, the junction contained 4 bases not matched to a gene. The length of the CDR3 is 12 residues.